This TCR beta chain was identified during a study of shared clonotypes between healthy human individuals. CDR3 size: 13 residues. V was pared by 4 bases and J by 5 bases, with 5 bases of the junction left unmatched. Germline lookup yields CDR1 SGHRS and CDR2 YFSETQ. Note on this clone: Its antigen is unknown.

Study-wide results and limits: Among the subsets, naive ones generally showed larger estimated richness than memory ones.

Splitting of CD4+ cells produced CD45RA+ naive and CD45RA-negative memory subsets. The assay was immunoSEQ multiplex PCR, and TCRdb's table has in-frame clones only and misses some. This repertoire shows over 1.4 million clones, around 97% found once; its top ten account for 1% to 1.5%. Sequencing used naive CD4+ T cells sorted from blood. Subset denoted: CD45RA+ positively selected. The rearrangement links TRBV5-1 to TRBJ2-5; 7 bases agree with TRBD1. The receptor was derived from a man aged 25 to 45 in good health. The CDR3, as DNA: TGCGCCAGCAGCCCTCAGGGGGTGGAGACCCAGTACTTC. The encoded protein is CASSPQGVETQYF.